One sample yielded the 19 T cell receptor beta chains listed below, sequenced in a study of human thymus T cells. Here immunoSEQ multiplex PCR was the method, and the copy in TCRdb shows in-frame clones only, minus some. The sample yields tens of thousands of clones, over 85% seen once. Surgeons resected thymus tissue during corrective heart surgery. Sequencing used thymus tissue. These receptors originate from a girl under three years old with a congenital heart defect but otherwise immunologically healthy.

J is TRBJ1-1 and V is TRBV9, with D perhaps matching TRBD1 (5 bases). This CDR3 is built from 16 residues. CDR1 is SGDLS and CDR2 is YYNGEE in the germline V gene. Deletions cut 4 bases from V and 0 bases from J, with 16 bases between. CDR3 sequence reads: CASSFRDGQMNTEAFF. The CDR3 nucleotides read TGTGCCAGCAGCTTCCGGGACGGACAAATGAACACTGAAGCTTTCTTT.

This chain uses TRBV19 with TRBJ2-3; 12 bases align to TRBD2. This CDR3 has 17 amino acids. V shed 7 bases, J shed 6 bases, and the junction held 14 bases outside the gene matches. Germline V gene data show CDR1 as LNHDA and CDR2 as SQIVND (reference sequence). CDR3 bases: TGTGCCAGTACCCCTAAGACTAGCGGGAGTGGGAGCGATACGCAGTATTTT. Encoded protein: CASTPKTSGSGSDTQYF.

V is TRBV5-1 and J is TRBJ1-1; 9 nucleotides agree with TRBD1. The CDR3 has 15 residues. J gave up 5 bases and V 4 bases, and 9 bases lay outside the gene matches. CDR1 is SGHRS, CDR2 YFSETQ, per germline. The CDR3 loop is CASSRRDRDGTEAFF. CDR3 nucleotides: TGCGCCAGCAGCCGCCGGGACAGGGATGGGACTGAAGCTTTCTTT.

The chain recombines TRBV11-2 with TRBJ2-2, with D unclear. V lost 3 bases, J lost 1 base, and 21 bases lay in between. Per germline, CDR1 SGHAT and CDR2 FQNNGV. The CDR3 totals 19 residues. This CDR3 reads CASSFPVMAASGNTGELFF. In DNA form, the CDR3 reads TGTGCCAGCAGCTTCCCGGTCATGGCAGCCTCAGGGAACACCGGGGAGCTGTTTTTT.

The chain carries TRBV28 and TRBJ2-3, with 8 bases fitting TRBD2. J gave up 0 bases and V 6 bases, and 8 bases lay outside the gene matches. This CDR3 region has 16 residues. The V gene's germline CDR1 is MDHEN and CDR2 SYDVKM. This CDR3 is CASRPSGGASTDTQYF. The CDR3 region has the DNA TGTGCCAGCAGGCCATCGGGAGGGGCAAGCACAGATACGCAGTATTTT.

The chain recombines TRBV21-1 with TRBJ2-5; TRBD1 was called by the table and not checked on the DNA. TRBV21-1 is classified as a pseudogene. This CDR3 region has 14 residues. This CDR3 is CASSKDRDQETQYF. The CDR3 nucleotides read TGTGCCAGCAGCAAAGACAGGGACCAAGAGACCCAGTACTTC.

This chain connects TRBV29-1 to TRBJ2-1, with TRBD2 identical over 9 bases. The trim removed 1 base at V and 0 bases at J, leaving 4 bases unmatched. Germline V lookup: CDR1 SQVTM, CDR2 ANQGSEA. CDR3 length: 16 residues. The DNA of the CDR3 is TGCAGCGTTGAAGGGGCGGGAGGGCTCTCCTACAATGAGCAGTTCTTC. Its protein product is CSVEGAGGLSYNEQFF.

Points on this clone: The sample carries other DNA sequences with the same CDR3. The J gene is TRBJ2-5, the V gene TRBV5-1; the D is unclear. The germline V gene encodes CDR1 SGHRS and CDR2 YFSETQ. V was cut by 0 bases and J by 0 bases, with 0 bases left in between. The CDR3 is 12 residues long. CDR3 sequence reads: CASSLDQETQYF. CDR3 nucleotides: TGCGCCAGCAGCTTGGACCAAGAGACCCAGTACTTC. The full variable domain, rest sourced from reference TRBV5-1 and TRBJ2-5, is KAGVTQTPRYLIKTRGQQVTLSCSPISGHRSVSWYQQTPGQGLQFLFEYFSETQRNKGNFPGRFSGRQFSNSRSEMNVSTLELGDSALYLCASSLDQETQYFGPGTRLLVL.

The V gene is TRBV6-4, the J gene TRBJ2-1; TRBD1 matches at 10 bases. Losses at the gene ends were 5 bases for V and 4 bases for J; bases not matched to a gene: 5. Germline V gene lookup returns CDR1 MRHNA and CDR2 SNTAGT. There are 15 residues in the CDR3. The CDR3 DNA follows: TGTGCCAGCAGTACGGGACAGGGGCCTTACAATGAGCAGTTCTTC. It is translated as CASSTGQGPYNEQFF.

This clone was observed a few times. The CDR3 here is CSVEDRGGRAFF. The CDR3 DNA is TGCAGCGTCGAGGACAGGGGCGGTCGAGCTTTCTTT. The rearrangement joins TRBV29-1 to TRBJ1-1; 9 bases align to TRBD1. There are 12 residues in the CDR3. J was trimmed by 10 bases and V by 6 bases; bases with no gene match: 9. Germline CDR1 is SQVTM and CDR2 is ANQGSEA.

DNA for the CDR3: TGTGCCTGGAGTCCTGTAACCTACGAGCAGTACTTC. Residues: CAWSPVTYEQYF. The chain links TRBV30 to TRBJ2-7; D is uncertain. Germline V CDR1 and CDR2: GTSNPN, SVGIG (reference sequence). The length of the CDR3 is 12 residues. Trimming took 2 bases from V and 2 from J, leaving 7 bases between them.

The chain recombines TRBV11-2 with TRBJ2-6, with a possible D match to TRBD1 (6 bases). Germline V lookup: CDR1 SGHAT, CDR2 FQNNGV. This CDR3 comprises 16 residues. With 5 bases removed from V and 4 bases from J, the gap between germline ends came to 15 bases. This chain's CDR3 is CASSPNPGTGANVLTF. In DNA, the CDR3 is TGTGCCAGCAGCCCAAACCCCGGGACAGGGGCCAACGTCCTGACTTTC.

This chain uses TRBV9 with TRBJ2-5; 14 nucleotides align to TRBD2. The CDR3 is 18 residues long. Per the germline V gene, CDR1 is SGDLS and CDR2 is YYNGEE. The J segment lost 5 bases and the V segment lost 2 bases, leaving 11 bases of the junction unmatched. As DNA, the CDR3 is TGTGCCAGCAGCGTCTCCGGGACTAGCGGGAGCCCGGCGGAGACCCAGTACTTC. Protein sequence: CASSVSGTSGSPAETQYF.

The chain employs TRBV5-1 and TRBJ1-2, with 9 bases matching TRBD1. CDR3 length: 16 residues. V lost 1 base and J lost 6; bases outside the gene matches: 10. In germline, CDR1 is SGHRS, CDR2 YFSETQ. The CDR3 DNA reads as TGCGCCAGCAGCTTGAATTCGGGGACAGGGAAGGATGGCTACACCTTC. Protein: CASSLNSGTGKDGYTF.

The rearrangement uses TRBV4-1 and TRBJ2-4, with D possibly being TRBD2 (6 bases). The germline V gene encodes CDR1 MGHRA and CDR2 YSYEKL. Trimming removed 0 bases from V and 8 bases from J, with 14 bases in between. The CDR3 runs 15 residues. Here the CDR3 reads CASSQDRTPGDIQYF. CDR3 nucleotide sequence: TGCGCCAGCAGCCAAGATCGAACGCCGGGAGACATTCAGTACTTC.

This chain connects TRBV5-1 to TRBJ1-1; D is perhaps TRBD1 (5 bases). The V end lost 0 bases, the J end lost 4 bases, and 25 bases lay between the germline ends. This CDR3 region has 19 residues. Germline CDR1 SGHRS, CDR2 YFSETQ. The CDR3 region is CASSLGGRCGPELTTEAFF. The CDR3 nucleotides are TGCGCCAGCAGCTTGGGGGGCCGTTGTGGTCCGGAGTTGACCACTGAAGCTTTCTTT.

This chain uses TRBV19 with TRBJ1-1; D is undetermined. The CDR3 sequence is 13 residues long. V was trimmed by 3 bases and J by 0 bases, leaving 5 bases between them. Germline CDR1 is LNHDA and CDR2 is SQIVND (reference sequence). CDR3 coding DNA: TGTGCCAGTAGTATGAGCATGAACACTGAAGCTTTCTTT. The encoded protein is CASSMSMNTEAFF. Variable domain in full (rest from reference TRBV19 and TRBJ1-1): DGGITQSPKYLFRKEGQNVTLSCEQNLNHDAMYWYRQDPGQGLRLIYYSQIVNDFQKGDIAEGYSVSREKKESFPLTVTSAQKNPTAFYLCASSMSMNTEAFFGQGTRLTVV.

The chain carries TRBV6-5 and TRBJ2-1; D is undetermined. Per germline, CDR1 MNHEY and CDR2 SVGAGI. This CDR3 is built from 15 residues. The V gene lost 2 bases and the J gene lost 2 bases, with 10 bases spanning the gap. The chain's CDR3 is CASSYRGTPYNEQFF. CDR3 nucleotides: TGTGCCAGCAGTTACCGCGGAACCCCCTACAATGAGCAGTTCTTC.

The chain employs TRBV16 and TRBJ1-2; unclear D gene. The CDR3 runs 13 residues. The germline gives CDR1 KGHSY, CDR2 FQNENV. Trimming cost V 3 bases and J 4 bases, with 9 bases left between them. The CDR3 loop reads CASSHLNSYGYTF. The DNA of the CDR3 is TGTGCCAGCAGCCACCTAAATAGCTATGGCTACACCTTC.